The T cell receptor (beta chain) under discussion was sequenced for a study of spatial heterogeneity in lung cancer. Study context: More than nine raw reads, on average, carried each unique TCR and UMI combination. Study-wide results and limits: Compared with follow-up, resection was when ubiquitous expanded tumor TCRs appeared in blood more.

The time point was: sample taken at primary tumor resection. Tumor, nontumor lung or frozen PBMC supplied whole RNA, sequenced without sorting. The donors were some 70 patients with non-small cell lung cancer that was early-stage and untreated. Carried by each TCR cDNA molecule was a unique molecular identifier. TCRdb analysed the 5' RACE reads with MiXCR anew, one entry per CDR3 protein. The table has some 47,000 distinct CDR3 sequences, about 7.4% seen once. The germline V and J ends were trimmed by 0 bases and 5 bases, with 13 bases remaining between them. Germline-derived CDR1 and CDR2 are LGHNA and YSLEER. The CDR3 totals 15 residues. This clonotype was detected ten times or more. Its antigen is not known.

The rearrangement uses TRBV4-3 and TRBJ2-5; D gene uncertain. This TCR came from a female donor with early-stage non-small cell lung cancer. The sequencing used PBMCs, collected at surgery. Here the CDR3 DNA reads TGCGCCAGCAGCCAAGATGTGGGGTCCGGGGAGACCCAGTACTTC. It encodes CASSQDVGSGETQYF.